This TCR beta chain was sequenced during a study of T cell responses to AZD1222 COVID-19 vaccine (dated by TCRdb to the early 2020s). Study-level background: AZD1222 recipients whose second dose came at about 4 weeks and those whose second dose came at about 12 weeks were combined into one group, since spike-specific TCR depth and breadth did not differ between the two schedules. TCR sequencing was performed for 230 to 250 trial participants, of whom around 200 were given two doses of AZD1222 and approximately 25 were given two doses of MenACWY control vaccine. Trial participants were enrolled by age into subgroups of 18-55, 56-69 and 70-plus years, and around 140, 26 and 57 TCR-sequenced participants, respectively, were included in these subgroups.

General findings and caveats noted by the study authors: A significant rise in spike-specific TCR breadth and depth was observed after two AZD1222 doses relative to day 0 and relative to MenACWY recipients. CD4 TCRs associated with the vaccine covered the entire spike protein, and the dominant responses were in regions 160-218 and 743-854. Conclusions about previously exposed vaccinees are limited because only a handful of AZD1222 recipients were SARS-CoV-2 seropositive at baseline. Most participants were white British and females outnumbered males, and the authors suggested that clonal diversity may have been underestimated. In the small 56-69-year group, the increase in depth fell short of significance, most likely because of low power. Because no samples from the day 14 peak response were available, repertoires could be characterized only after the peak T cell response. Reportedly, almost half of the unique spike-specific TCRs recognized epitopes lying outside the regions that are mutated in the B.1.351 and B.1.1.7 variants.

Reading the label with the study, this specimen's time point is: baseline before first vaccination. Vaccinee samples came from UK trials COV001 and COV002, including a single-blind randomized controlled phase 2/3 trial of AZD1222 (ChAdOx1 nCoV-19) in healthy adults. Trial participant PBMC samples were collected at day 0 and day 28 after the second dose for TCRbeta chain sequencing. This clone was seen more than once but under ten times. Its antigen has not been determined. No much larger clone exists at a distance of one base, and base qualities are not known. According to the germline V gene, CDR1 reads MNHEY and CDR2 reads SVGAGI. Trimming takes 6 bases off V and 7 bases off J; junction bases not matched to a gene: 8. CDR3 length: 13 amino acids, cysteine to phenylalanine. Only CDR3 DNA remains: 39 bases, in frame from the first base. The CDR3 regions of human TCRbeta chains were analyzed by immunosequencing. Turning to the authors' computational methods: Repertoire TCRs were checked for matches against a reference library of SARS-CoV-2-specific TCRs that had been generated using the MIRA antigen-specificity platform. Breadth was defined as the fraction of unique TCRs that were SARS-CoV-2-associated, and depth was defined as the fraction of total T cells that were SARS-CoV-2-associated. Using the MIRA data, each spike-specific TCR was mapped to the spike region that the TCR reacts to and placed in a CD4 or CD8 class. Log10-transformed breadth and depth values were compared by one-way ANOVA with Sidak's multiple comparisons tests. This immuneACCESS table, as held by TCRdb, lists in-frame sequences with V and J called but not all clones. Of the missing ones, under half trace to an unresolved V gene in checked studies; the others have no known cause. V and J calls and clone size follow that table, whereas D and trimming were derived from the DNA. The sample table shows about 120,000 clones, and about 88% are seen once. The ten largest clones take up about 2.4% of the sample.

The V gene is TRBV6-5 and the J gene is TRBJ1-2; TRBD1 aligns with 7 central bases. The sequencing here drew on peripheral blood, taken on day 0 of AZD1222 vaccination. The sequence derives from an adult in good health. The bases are TGTGCCAGCAGACTTACCAGGGGGATTGGCTACACCTTC. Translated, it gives CASRLTRGIGYTF.